The 8 T cell receptor beta chains in this list originate from one sample, sequenced in a study of regulatory T cells in long-lasting Graves disease. Investigators prepared the TCR beta libraries by applying iRepertoire HTBI primers and Arm-PCR of CDR3 regions. Via MiXCR, TCRdb re-called the multiplex PCR reads, giving one row per CDR3 protein. The table has around 460,000 distinct CDR3 sequences, around 13% seen once. The time point here: newly diagnosed GD, antithyroid drugs for less than 3 months. Preparation of the TCR library used RNA extracted from PBMCs. These sequences were also reported in another study, on T cells in Graves' hyperthyroidism and ophthalmopathy.

Specimen: peripheral blood mononuclear cells (PBMCs), collected at new diagnosis, from a patient treated with antithyroid drugs. These receptors originate from a woman between 50 and 59 years old with Graves disease.

In this sample, this clonotype turned up many times. J is TRBJ2-7 and V is TRBV28; TRBD2 matches at 8 bases. CDR1 is MDHEN, CDR2 SYDVKM, per germline. The CDR3 extends over 15 amino acids. The junction had 9 bases not matched to a gene; V was cut back by 4 bases and J by 4 bases. The CDR3 spells CASSSAGLVRYEQYF. CDR3 DNA sequence: TGTGCCAGCAGTTCAGCGGGACTAGTACGATACGAGCAGTACTTC.

Of note for this clonotype: A far more abundant clone sits one base away, making this likely a read error. This chain connects TRBV11-1 to TRBJ2-3; D is ambiguous. The CDR3 loop spans 16 amino acids. Germline lookup yields CDR1 SGHAT and CDR2 FQDESV (reference sequence). The CDR3 sequence: CASSEAVGSGEDMQYF. DNA for the CDR3: TGCGCCAGCAGCGAGGCAGTGGGGTCTGGGGAAGATATGCAGTATTTT.

This sequence joins TRBV6-2 or TRBV6-3 and TRBJ2-1; 7 positions match TRBD2. The V segment lost 3 bases and the J segment 1 base; nucleotides outside the gene matches: 6. The CDR3 runs 16 residues. Germline CDR1 and CDR2: MNHEY and SVGEGT. CDR3 DNA: TGTGCCAGCAGTTATTCTGCGGGAGATTCCTACAATGAGCAGTTCTTC. Translated, it gives CASSYSAGDSYNEQFF.

Many counts were recorded for this clonotype. The chain is built from TRBV28 and TRBJ2-2; 10 bases align to TRBD1. The trim removed 2 bases at V and 0 bases at J, leaving 3 bases unmatched. The CDR3 has 17 amino acids. Germline assignment: CDR1 MDHEN and CDR2 SYDVKM. The CDR3 DNA follows: TGTGCCAGCAGTTTAAGGGGGACAGGGGCGAACACCGGGGAGCTGTTTTTT. Protein: CASSLRGTGANTGELFF.

The chain joins TRBV10-3 to TRBJ2-7, with 7 bases lining up with TRBD2. The CDR3 contains 14 residues. Germline V gene lookup returns CDR1 ENHRY and CDR2 SYGVKD. V shed 7 bases, J shed 5 bases, and the junction held 11 bases outside the gene matches. Here the CDR3 DNA reads TGTGCCATCAAGGGGAGGGCAGGGAACGACGAGCAGTACTTC. Residues: CAIKGRAGNDEQYF.

The chain employs TRBV5-6 and TRBJ2-1; 14 positions match TRBD2. The CDR3 sequence is 16 residues long. V trimming: 1 base; J trimming: 7 bases; junction bases outside the gene matches: 4. Looked up from germline, CDR1 is SGHDT and CDR2 is YYEEEE. DNA of the CDR3: TGTGCCAGCAGCTTGCTGACTAGCGGGAGGGGTAATGAGCAGTTCTTC. Residues: CASSLLTSGRGNEQFF.

The chain carries TRBV7-9 and TRBJ1-2; 9 positions agree with TRBD1. CDR3 length: 15 amino acids. Germline V CDR1 and CDR2: SEHNR, FQNEAQ (reference sequence). The V and J ends lost 5 bases and 5 bases, in that order; junction bases with no gene match: 9. CDR3 residues: CASSPDRGEGYGYTF. The CDR3 nucleotides are TGTGCCAGCAGCCCGGACAGGGGAGAGGGTTATGGCTACACCTTC.

This clonotype was recorded many times. The rearrangement links TRBV2 to TRBJ2-3, with no clear D. V was trimmed by 2 bases and J by 0 bases, leaving 6 bases between them. CDR1 and CDR2 (germline): SNHLY, FYNNEI. This CDR3 spans 14 amino acids. The CDR3 sequence: CASSELTSTDTQYF. The CDR3 DNA reads as TGTGCCAGCAGTGAACTAACTAGCACAGATACGCAGTATTTT.